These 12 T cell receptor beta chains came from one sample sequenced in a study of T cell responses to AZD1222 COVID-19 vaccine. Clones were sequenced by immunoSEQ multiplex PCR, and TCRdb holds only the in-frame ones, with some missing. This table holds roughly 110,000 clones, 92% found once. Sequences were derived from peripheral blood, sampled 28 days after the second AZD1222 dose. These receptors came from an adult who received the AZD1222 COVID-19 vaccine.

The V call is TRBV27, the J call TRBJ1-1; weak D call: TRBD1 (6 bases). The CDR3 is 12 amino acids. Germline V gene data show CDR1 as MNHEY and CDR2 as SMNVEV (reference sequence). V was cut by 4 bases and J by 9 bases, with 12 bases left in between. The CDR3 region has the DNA TGTGCCAGCAGTTCCCTGGACAGTAAAGCTTTCTTT. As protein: CASSSLDSKAFF.

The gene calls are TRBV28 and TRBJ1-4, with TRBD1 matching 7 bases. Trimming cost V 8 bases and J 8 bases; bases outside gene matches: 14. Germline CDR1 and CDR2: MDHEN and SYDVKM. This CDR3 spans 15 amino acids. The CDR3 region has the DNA TGTGCCAGCGCCTACCCGGAGGGGGCAGGGGAAAAACTGTTTTTT. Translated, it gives CASAYPEGAGEKLFF.

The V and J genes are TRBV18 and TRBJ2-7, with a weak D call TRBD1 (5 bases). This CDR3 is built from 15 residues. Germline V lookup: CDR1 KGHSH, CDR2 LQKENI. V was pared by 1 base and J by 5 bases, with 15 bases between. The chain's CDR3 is CASSPRGAGVHEQYF. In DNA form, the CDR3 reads TGTGCCAGCTCACCACGGGGCGCTGGGGTCCACGAGCAGTACTTC.

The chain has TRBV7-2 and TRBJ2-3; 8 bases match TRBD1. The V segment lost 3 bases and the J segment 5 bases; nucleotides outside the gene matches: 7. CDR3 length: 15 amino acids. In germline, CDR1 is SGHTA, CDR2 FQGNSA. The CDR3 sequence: CASSFGQGLLDTQYF. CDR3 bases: TGTGCCAGCAGCTTTGGACAGGGTTTGTTAGATACGCAGTATTTT.

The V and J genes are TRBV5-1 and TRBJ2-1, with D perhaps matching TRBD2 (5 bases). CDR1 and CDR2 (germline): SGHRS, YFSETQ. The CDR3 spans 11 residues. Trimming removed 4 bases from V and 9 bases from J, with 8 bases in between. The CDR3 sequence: CASSEGPEQFF. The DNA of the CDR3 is TGCGCCAGCAGCGAGGGTCCTGAGCAGTTCTTC.

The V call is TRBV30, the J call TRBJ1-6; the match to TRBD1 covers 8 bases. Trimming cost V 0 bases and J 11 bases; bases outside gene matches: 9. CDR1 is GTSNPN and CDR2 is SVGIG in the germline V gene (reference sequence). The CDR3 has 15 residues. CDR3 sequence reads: CAWSVLQGVWTPLHF. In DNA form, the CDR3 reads TGTGCCTGGAGTGTACTACAGGGGGTATGGACACCCCTCCACTTT.

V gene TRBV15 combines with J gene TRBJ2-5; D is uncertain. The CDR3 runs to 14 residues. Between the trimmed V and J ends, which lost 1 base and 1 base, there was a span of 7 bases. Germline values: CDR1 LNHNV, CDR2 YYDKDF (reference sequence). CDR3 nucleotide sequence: TGTGCCACCAGCAGAGTGGGCCGCCAAGAGACCCAGTACTTC. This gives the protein CATSRVGRQETQYF.

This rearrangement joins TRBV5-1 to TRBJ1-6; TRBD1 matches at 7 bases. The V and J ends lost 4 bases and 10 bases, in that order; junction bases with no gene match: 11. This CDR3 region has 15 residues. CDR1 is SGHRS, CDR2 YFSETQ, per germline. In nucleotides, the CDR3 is TGCGCCAGCAGCCTCGGACAGGCCCAGGGATCACCCCTCCACTTT. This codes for CASSLGQAQGSPLHF.

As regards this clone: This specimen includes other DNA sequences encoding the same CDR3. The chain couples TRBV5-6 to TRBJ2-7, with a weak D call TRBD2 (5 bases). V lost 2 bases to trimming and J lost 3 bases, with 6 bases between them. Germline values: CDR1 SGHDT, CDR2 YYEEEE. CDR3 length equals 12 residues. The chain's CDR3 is CASSFGVYEQYF. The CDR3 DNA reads TGTGCCAGCAGCTTCGGGGTCTACGAGCAGTACTTC.

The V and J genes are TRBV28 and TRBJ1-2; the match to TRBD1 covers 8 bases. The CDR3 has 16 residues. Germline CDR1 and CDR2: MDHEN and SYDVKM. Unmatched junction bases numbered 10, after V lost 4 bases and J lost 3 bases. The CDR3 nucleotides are TGTGCCAGCAGTTCCCCTCCGGGACAGGCGTACTATGGCTACACCTTC. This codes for CASSSPPGQAYYGYTF.

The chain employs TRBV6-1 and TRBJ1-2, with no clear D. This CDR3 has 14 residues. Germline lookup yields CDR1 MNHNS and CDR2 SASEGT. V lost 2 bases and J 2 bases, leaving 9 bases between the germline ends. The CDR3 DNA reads TGTGCCAGCAGTGAATTGGGCAGGAACTATGGCTACACCTTC. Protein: CASSELGRNYGYTF.

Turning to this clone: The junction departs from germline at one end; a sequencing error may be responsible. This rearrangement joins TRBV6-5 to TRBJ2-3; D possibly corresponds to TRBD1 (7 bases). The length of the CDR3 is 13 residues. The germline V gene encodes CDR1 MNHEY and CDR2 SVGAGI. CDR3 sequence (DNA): TGTGCCAGCAACGTAGGCGGGACAGATATGCAGTATTTT. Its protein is CASNVGGTDMQYF.